One sample yielded the 25 T cell receptor beta chains listed below, sequenced in a study of regulatory T cells in long-lasting Graves disease. Sample time point: newly diagnosed GD, antithyroid drugs for less than 3 months. PBMCs were the source of the RNA used for TCR sequencing. The TCR beta library used iRepertoire HTBI primers with Arm-PCR amplification of CDR3. TCRdb used MiXCR to reprocess the multiplex PCR reads, holding one entry per CDR3 protein. The table records 500,000 to 700,000 distinct CDR3 sequences, 15% to 20% of them present only once. The sample was also linked to a second study, of T cells in Graves' hyperthyroidism and ophthalmopathy.

The sequenced sample was peripheral blood mononuclear cells (PBMCs), obtained at new diagnosis, from a patient treated with antithyroid drugs. These TCRs come from a young woman with Graves disease.

This clonotype was detected many times. V usage is TRBV2 and J usage is TRBJ2-1; 8 bases map to TRBD2. CDR1 is SNHLY, CDR2 FYNNEI, per germline. V trimming: 8 bases; J trimming: 0 bases; junction bases outside the gene matches: 12. CDR3 size: 17 residues. The CDR3, as DNA: TGTGCCAGCCGTCGGGCTAGCGGGCTGAGCTCCTACAATGAGCAGTTCTTC. Residues: CASRRASGLSSYNEQFF.

The gene calls are TRBV20-1 and TRBJ2-5, with D possibly matching TRBD2 (5 bases). Germline V gene sequence: CDR1 DFQATT, CDR2 SNEGSKA (reference sequence). This CDR3 spans 14 amino acids. The V end was cut by 3 bases, the J end by 9 bases, with 20 bases between. CDR3 nucleotide sequence: TGCAGTGCTAGTAGTGGGATTCTAACGGAGGCCCAGTACTTC. Protein sequence: CSASSGILTEAQYF.

This clonotype was seen repeatedly, ten times or more. This chain links TRBV7-8 with TRBJ2-1; D remains unclear. V was clipped by 2 bases and J by 10 bases, with 18 bases between them. CDR3 size: 15 residues. Germline CDR1 reads SGHVS; CDR2 reads FQNEAQ. CDR3 loop: CASSLNSVRPAEQFF. The CDR3 coding sequence is TGTGCCAGCAGCTTAAACTCAGTAAGGCCGGCGGAGCAGTTCTTC.

The genes are TRBV9 and TRBJ1-1; TRBD1 aligns across 11 bases. The trim removed 3 bases at V and 5 bases at J, leaving 6 bases unmatched. CDR1 is SGDLS and CDR2 is YYNGEE in the germline V gene. The CDR3 is made up of 15 amino acids. The CDR3 nucleotides read TGTGCCAGCAGCGGTTGGACAGGGGGCTTTACTGAAGCTTTCTTT. This gives the protein CASSGWTGGFTEAFF. Together with reference TRBV9 and TRBJ1-1, the CDR3 gives the full variable domain: DSGVTQTPKHLITATGQRVTLRCSPRSGDLSVYWYQQSLDQGLQFLIQYYNGEERAKGNILERFSAQQFPDLHSELNLSSLELGDSALYFCASSGWTGGFTEAFFGQGTRLTVV.

This clonotype was observed a handful of times. V and J are TRBV30 and TRBJ1-5; D gene unclear. Germline V CDR1 and CDR2: GTSNPN, SVGIG (reference sequence). The length of the CDR3 is 14 residues. Trimming took off 2 bases at V and 5 bases at J, with 13 bases between the two ends. The CDR3 reads CAWSTTTWDQPQHF. The CDR3 coding sequence is TGTGCCTGGAGTACCACGACATGGGATCAGCCCCAGCATTTT.

In this sample, this clonotype turned up many times. The rearrangement joins TRBV6-5 to TRBJ1-1; D remains unclear. V was clipped by 0 bases and J by 0 bases, with 14 bases between them. Germline CDR1 is MNHEY and CDR2 is SVGAGI. The CDR3 loop spans 17 amino acids. Written as DNA, the CDR3 is TGTGCCAGCAGTTACTCGGTTGGTAGTACCATGAACACTGAAGCTTTCTTT. Protein product: CASSYSVGSTMNTEAFF.

This clonotype was detected only a few times. The J gene is TRBJ2-1, the V gene TRBV19; D is unresolved. The CDR3 totals 15 residues. The V and J ends lost 4 bases and 1 base respectively, with 11 bases between them. Per the germline V gene, CDR1 is LNHDA and CDR2 is SQIVND (reference sequence). CDR3 sequence reads: CASSTPLVSYNEQFF. CDR3 in DNA: TGTGCCAGTAGTACCCCGTTAGTATCCTACAATGAGCAGTTCTTC.

This clonotype was recorded many times. The chain has TRBV7-9 and TRBJ2-1; 7 bases map to TRBD2. This CDR3 comprises 13 residues. Losses at the gene ends were 5 bases for V and 6 bases for J; bases not matched to a gene: 4. Germline values: CDR1 SEHNR, CDR2 FQNEAQ (reference sequence). The CDR3 here is CASSAIAGNEQFF. As DNA, the CDR3 is TGTGCCAGCAGCGCTATAGCGGGCAATGAGCAGTTCTTC.

This clonotype has ten or more counts. This chain's CDR3 is CASSNGQNTGELFF. CDR3 DNA: TGTGCCAGCAGTAACGGACAAAACACCGGGGAGCTGTTTTTT. This chain links TRBV7-2 with TRBJ2-2, with a weak D call TRBD1 (5 bases). Trimming shortened V by 6 bases and J by 2 bases, and 10 bases separated the two germline ends. This CDR3 is built from 14 residues. CDR1 and CDR2 (germline): SGHTA, FQGNSA. Using reference TRBV7-2 and TRBJ2-2 for the parts outside the CDR3, the full variable domain is GAGVSQSPSNKVTEKGKDVELRCDPISGHTALYWYRQSLGQGLEFLIYFQGNSAPDKSGLPSDRFSAERTGGSVSTLTIQRTQQEDSAVYLCASSNGQNTGELFFGEGSRLTVL.

In this sample, this clonotype turned up many times. The CDR3 spells CASRDRSYEQYF. The DNA for the CDR3 is TGTGCCAGCAGAGACAGGTCCTACGAGCAGTACTTC. The genes are TRBV6-1 and TRBJ2-7; tentative D call: TRBD1 (6 bases). This CDR3 spans 12 amino acids. Germline V CDR1 and CDR2: MNHNS, SASEGT. The germline V and J ends were trimmed by 6 bases and 1 base, with 7 bases remaining between them.

This clonotype was seen many times. The chain couples TRBV28 to TRBJ2-3; D not certain. CDR1 and CDR2 from the germline V gene are MDHEN and SYDVKM. V was pared by 7 bases and J by 7 bases, with 12 bases between. This CDR3 has 12 amino acids. CDR3 loop: CASTSRVNTQYF. The CDR3 DNA reads TGTGCCAGCACTTCTAGGGTCAATACGCAGTATTTT. Filled out from reference TRBV28 and TRBJ2-3, the complete variable domain reads DVKVTQSSRYLVKRTGEKVFLECVQDMDHENMFWYRQDPGLGLRLIYFSYDVKMKEKGDIPEGYSVSREKKERFSLILESASTNQTSMYLCASTSRVNTQYFGPGTRLTVL.

This clonotype was seen more than once but under ten times. This chain joins TRBV7-9 and TRBJ2-3, with D maybe TRBD2 (5 bases). Looked up from germline, CDR1 is SEHNR and CDR2 is FQNEAQ (reference sequence). V was trimmed by 5 bases and J by 2 bases, leaving 11 bases between them. The CDR3 consists of 14 residues. The CDR3 DNA sequence: TGTGCCAGCAGCCGCCCCGGGATCACAGATACGCAGTATTTT. This translates into CASSRPGITDTQYF.

This chain joins TRBV7-9 and TRBJ1-3; D unresolved. The germline V gene encodes CDR1 SEHNR and CDR2 FQNEAQ (reference sequence). V was pared by 0 bases and J by 0 bases, with 6 bases between. CDR3 length: 15 amino acids. The CDR3 nucleotides read TGTGCCAGCAGCTTAGCACCAAGCTCTGGAAACACCATATATTTT. This sequence encodes CASSLAPSSGNTIYF. Full variable domain (rest looked up from reference TRBV7-9 and TRBJ1-3): DTGVSQNPRHKITKRGQNVTFRCDPISEHNRLYWYRQTLGQGPEFLTYFQNEAQLEKSRLLSDRFSAERPKGSFSTLEIQRTEQGDSAMYLCASSLAPSSGNTIYFGEGSWLTVV.

V gene TRBV10-3 combines with J gene TRBJ2-1; 13 bases are shared with TRBD2. CDR3 length: 16 residues. The germline V gene encodes CDR1 ENHRY and CDR2 SYGVKD. J gave up 4 bases and V 2 bases, and 2 bases lay outside the gene matches. CDR3 in DNA: TGTGCCATCAGTGAGAGGGGACTAGCGGGATACAATGAGCAGTTCTTC. It yields the protein CAISERGLAGYNEQFF.

In its sample, this clonotype was seen many times. The rearrangement links TRBV19 to TRBJ1-5; possibly TRBD1 for D (6 bases). Deletions cut 4 bases from V and 3 bases from J, with 10 bases between. The CDR3 length is 14 residues. Germline V gene lookup returns CDR1 LNHDA and CDR2 SQIVND (reference sequence). This CDR3 reads CASSTGQPNQPQHF. CDR3 nucleotides: TGTGCCAGTAGTACCGGACAGCCCAATCAGCCCCAGCATTTT.

This clonotype was seen once. This sequence may be a read error, since a much larger clone differs from it by one base. The chain recombines TRBV2 with TRBJ2-5; no firm D call. The CDR3 sequence is 14 residues long. CDR1 and CDR2 (germline): SNHLY, FYNNEI. CDR3 sequence reads: CASPRPFSQEAQYF. The CDR3 DNA is TGTGCCAGCCCCAGGCCGTTCTCCCAAGAGGCCCAGTACTTC. Filled out from reference TRBV2 and TRBJ2-5, the complete variable domain reads EPEVTQTPSHQVTQMGQEVILRCVPISNHLYFYWYRQILGQKVEFLVSFYNNEISEKSEIFDDQFSVERPDGSNFTLKIRSTKLEDSAMYFCASPRPFSQEAQYFGPGTRLLVL.

This clonotype was detected many times. This chain joins TRBV20-1 and TRBJ2-3, with D perhaps matching TRBD2 (6 bases). Germline CDR1 is DFQATT and CDR2 is SNEGSKA (reference sequence). The V gene lost 6 bases and the J gene lost 2 bases, with 18 bases spanning the gap. The CDR3 spans 15 residues. In DNA, the CDR3 is TGCAGTGCCGGTCAACCGGGACTCCCCACAGATACGCAGTATTTT. Translated, it gives CSAGQPGLPTDTQYF.

In its sample, this clonotype was seen many times. The rearrangement uses TRBV2 and TRBJ2-7, with 7 positions matching TRBD2. The CDR3 covers 16 residues. V trimming: 3 bases; J trimming: 2 bases; junction bases outside the gene matches: 10. Germline CDR1 and CDR2: SNHLY and FYNNEI. CDR3 in DNA: TGTGCCAGCAGTGAGACACGAGGACTAGGGGCCTACGAGCAGTACTTC. Residues: CASSETRGLGAYEQYF.

This clonotype occurred many times. This rearrangement joins TRBV2 to TRBJ2-7, with 8 positions matching TRBD2. The V gene end was trimmed by 6 bases and the J gene end by 5 bases; junction bases not matched to a gene: 9. Germline CDR1 is SNHLY and CDR2 is FYNNEI. This CDR3 region has 14 residues. CDR3 DNA: TGTGCCAGCAGGCCGGGACTAGGCGAGCACGAGCAGTACTTC. Its protein product is CASRPGLGEHEQYF. The full variable domain, with the rest looked up from reference TRBV2 and TRBJ2-7, is EPEVTQTPSHQVTQMGQEVILRCVPISNHLYFYWYRQILGQKVEFLVSFYNNEISEKSEIFDDQFSVERPDGSNFTLKIRSTKLEDSAMYFCASRPGLGEHEQYFGPGTRLTVT.

The gene calls are TRBV19 and TRBJ1-1; D is uncertain. Trimming stripped 7 bases from V and 7 bases from J, with 19 bases between. Germline V gene lookup returns CDR1 LNHDA and CDR2 SQIVND (reference sequence). The CDR3 loop spans 14 amino acids. The CDR3 here is CASNNRATTDEAFF. In DNA form, the CDR3 reads TGTGCCAGTAATAATCGGGCGACTACCGATGAAGCTTTCTTT. Using reference TRBV19 and TRBJ1-1 for the parts outside the CDR3, the full variable domain is DGGITQSPKYLFRKEGQNVTLSCEQNLNHDAMYWYRQDPGQGLRLIYYSQIVNDFQKGDIAEGYSVSREKKESFPLTVTSAQKNPTAFYLCASNNRATTDEAFFGQGTRLTVV.

J is TRBJ2-4 and V is TRBV29-1; D is possibly TRBD2 (6 bases). This CDR3 is 11 amino acids long. CDR1 is SQVTM, CDR2 ANQGSEA, per germline. V was cut by 4 bases and J by 8 bases, with 9 bases left in between. The CDR3 region has the DNA TGCAGCGTTGCTTGGGGGGACATTCAGTACTTC. This sequence encodes CSVAWGDIQYF.

There are a few counts of this clonotype. The chain combines TRBV7-2 with TRBJ2-5; 7 bases match TRBD2. The CDR3 has 17 amino acids. The trim removed 3 bases at V and 4 bases at J, leaving 14 bases unmatched. Per germline, CDR1 SGHTA and CDR2 FQGNSA. The CDR3 region is CASSFSLTSVLGETQYF. The CDR3 nucleotides are TGTGCCAGCAGCTTCTCCCTCACTAGCGTACTTGGAGAGACCCAGTACTTC.

This clonotype has only a few counts. The V and J genes are TRBV15 and TRBJ2-7; 13 bases are a match to TRBD2. The CDR3 spans 15 residues. Germline CDR1 reads LNHNV; CDR2 reads YYDKDF (reference sequence). Germline trimming cut 5 bases from V and 4 bases from J; bases unmatched to any gene: 5. The CDR3 reads CATSGRLAGGYEQYF. The CDR3 coding sequence is TGTGCCACCAGCGGAAGACTAGCGGGAGGTTACGAGCAGTACTTC.

Of note for this clonotype: A much larger clone lies a single base off, so this may be a read error. The chain recombines TRBV18 with TRBJ1-1, with D unclear. Germline CDR1 reads KGHSH; CDR2 reads LQKENI. CDR3 length: 13 amino acids. The CDR3 DNA sequence: TGTGCCAGCTCACCATCCCGAGAGACTGAAGCTTCCTTT. It yields the protein CASSPSRETEASF.

This clonotype was seen ten or more times. The chain recombines TRBV29-1 with TRBJ2-7; TRBD1 matches 8 bases. Losses at the gene ends were 7 bases for V and 5 bases for J; bases not matched to a gene: 7. The CDR3 consists of 12 residues. Per germline, CDR1 SQVTM and CDR2 ANQGSEA. CDR3: CSALGQGHEQYF. CDR3 coding DNA: TGCAGCGCCCTCGGACAGGGCCACGAGCAGTACTTC.